This T cell receptor (beta chain) originates from a study of OX40 agonist ivuxolimab in advanced cancers. Of note for this clone: What it binds is not known.

Study results and caveats: Clones of CD4+ and CD8+ blood T cells grew by week 6 at doses of 0.1 to 3.0 mg/kg.

Some clones are missing from TCRdb's copy, which holds only in-frame ones; the method was immunoSEQ multiplex PCR. The table shows tens of thousands of clones, with approximately 86% occurring only once. From germline, CDR1 is SEHNR and CDR2 FQNEAQ (reference sequence). The CDR3 contains 16 residues. V gave up 2 bases and J gave up 2 bases, with 12 bases separating them. This sequence originates from an adult with an advanced solid tumor such as melanoma, head and neck, liver or kidney cancer. Sequencing used CD4+ or CD8+ T cells sorted from blood, obtained in a trial of the OX40 agonist ivuxolimab. The chain joins TRBV7-9 to TRBJ1-4, with TRBD1 as a possible D gene (5 bases). This CDR3 is CASSLNPRATNEKLFF. The CDR3 DNA is TGTGCCAGCAGCTTAAACCCCAGGGCGACTAATGAAAAACTGTTTTTT.